One sample yielded the 22 T cell receptor beta chains listed below, sequenced in a study of patients and donors after allogeneic stem cell transplantation. From the RT-PCR reads, TCRdb called clonotypes with MiXCR, one entry per CDR3 protein. Altogether 800,000 to 1,000,000 distinct CDR3 sequences are present, roughly 18% being singletons, with the ten largest covering approximately 5.9%. Sequencing used blood, either unsorted or a sorted T cell fraction (not recorded which). Receptor source: a human donor who was either an allogeneic HSCT recipient or a stem cell or donor lymphocyte infusion donor (not recorded which). It is not recorded whose cells these are; they may come from a transplant donor.

The chain recombines TRBV4-3 with TRBJ2-1, with 8 nucleotides matching TRBD2. Germline V gene data show CDR1 as LGHNA and CDR2 as YSLEER. The V and J ends lost 0 bases and 8 bases, in that order; junction bases with no gene match: 6. This CDR3 has 15 amino acids. CDR3 in amino acids: CASSQEGTSSDEQFF. The CDR3 DNA reads as TGCGCCAGCAGCCAAGAAGGGACTAGTTCTGATGAGCAGTTCTTC.

V and J are TRBV3-1 and TRBJ2-7; the D gene is possibly TRBD2 (5 bases). V dropped 0 bases and J dropped 3 bases, with 9 bases sitting between them. This CDR3 is 14 amino acids long. CDR1 and CDR2 (germline): LGHDT, YNNKEL (reference sequence). This CDR3 is CASSQDIEGYEQYF. CDR3 DNA: TGTGCCAGCAGCCAAGATATAGAGGGCTACGAGCAGTACTTC.

The gene calls are TRBV5-1 and TRBJ2-5; D gene ambiguous. Germline lookup yields CDR1 SGHRS and CDR2 YFSETQ. The CDR3 covers 16 residues. V lost 0 bases and J 2 bases, leaving 14 bases between the germline ends. This CDR3 reads CASSLVGATQQETQYF. The CDR3 DNA reads TGCGCCAGCAGCTTGGTAGGAGCGACCCAGCAAGAGACCCAGTACTTC.

The chain uses TRBV2 and TRBJ1-1, with a weak D call TRBD1 (6 bases). Between the trimmed V and J ends, which lost 8 bases and 5 bases, there was a span of 21 bases. The germline V gene has CDR1 SNHLY and CDR2 FYNNEI. This CDR3 comprises 15 residues. Here the CDR3 reads CASLILGGAGTEAFF. The CDR3 nucleotides are TGTGCCAGCCTCATCTTAGGGGGGGCCGGAACTGAAGCTTTCTTT.

This sequence joins TRBV7-9 and TRBJ2-6, with TRBD1 matching 7 bases. The CDR3 covers 17 residues. V lost 7 bases and J lost 2; bases outside the gene matches: 11. Germline CDR1 and CDR2: SEHNR and FQNEAQ (reference sequence). CDR3 in DNA: TGTGCCAGCAACTTTGCCAGGGGGATGACTGGGGCCAACGTCCTGACTTTC. Translating gives CASNFARGMTGANVLTF.

This clonotype has a handful of counts. CDR3 nucleotides: TGTGCCATCAGCGACCGGGGTCTGAACACTGAAGCTTTCTTT. Protein: CAISDRGLNTEAFF. The chain joins TRBV10-3 to TRBJ1-1; the D is unclear. Germline V gene sequence: CDR1 ENHRY, CDR2 SYGVKD. This CDR3 is 14 amino acids long. V lost 6 bases and J lost 0, with 11 bases in between.

This clonotype was observed a few times. The chain joins TRBV12-3 or TRBV12-4 to TRBJ2-1, with D perhaps TRBD2 (6 bases). This CDR3 comprises 13 residues. V was shortened by 3 bases and J by 6 bases, with 9 bases between the two germline ends. This CDR3 reads CASSFGGANEQFF. The DNA of the CDR3 is TGTGCCAGCAGTTTTGGAGGGGCCAATGAGCAGTTCTTC.

This clonotype was seen repeatedly, ten times or more. The V gene is TRBV12-3 or TRBV12-4, the J gene TRBJ2-2; no definite D call. V lost 6 bases and J lost 2, with 13 bases in between. The CDR3 is 15 residues long. The CDR3 spells CASSPYRDNTGELFF. The DNA for the CDR3 is TGTGCCAGCAGCCCATACCGAGACAACACCGGGGAGCTGTTTTTT.

This clonotype has ten or more counts. The chain is built from TRBV12-3 or TRBV12-4 and TRBJ2-7; D remains unclear. The CDR3 has 13 amino acids. The V end lost 2 bases, the J end lost 5 bases, and 10 bases lay between the germline ends. CDR3 region: CASSLLGSNEQYF. In nucleotides, the CDR3 is TGTGCCAGCAGTTTATTGGGGTCCAACGAGCAGTACTTC.

The table lists this clonotype with a few counts. V gene TRBV7-8 combines with J gene TRBJ2-7, with D perhaps given as TRBD1 or TRBD2 (6 bases each). V lost 0 bases, J lost 4 bases, and 16 bases lay in between. Germline values: CDR1 SGHVS, CDR2 FQNEAQ. This CDR3 is 16 amino acids long. The CDR3 here is CASSLARTGALYEQYF. DNA of the CDR3: TGTGCCAGCAGCTTAGCGCGAACGGGGGCCCTATACGAGCAGTACTTC. The complete variable domain, with remaining parts taken from reference TRBV7-8 and TRBJ2-7, reads GAGVSQSPRYKVAKRGQDVALRCDPISGHVSLFWYQQALGQGPEFLTYFQNEAQLDKSGLPSDRFFAERPEGSVSTLKIQRTQQEDSAVYLCASSLARTGALYEQYFGPGTRLTVT.

V and J are TRBV6-2 or TRBV6-3 and TRBJ2-7, with TRBD2 identical over 7 bases. V shed 3 bases, J shed 2 bases, and the junction held 4 bases outside the gene matches. The CDR3 contains 14 residues. The germline gives CDR1 MNHEY, CDR2 SVGEGT. CDR3 residues: CASSYLAVTYEQYF. CDR3 coding DNA: TGTGCCAGCAGTTATCTAGCGGTGACCTACGAGCAGTACTTC.

The V and J genes are TRBV24-1 and TRBJ2-5; D unclear. This CDR3 has 14 amino acids. V lost 5 bases and J lost 2, with 11 bases in between. Germline CDR1 reads KGHDR; CDR2 reads SFDVKD. For the CDR3, the DNA is TGTGCCACCAGTGGGGGTATTCGACAAGAGACCCAGTACTTC. As protein: CATSGGIRQETQYF.

The V and J genes are TRBV9 and TRBJ2-7, with D hard to call. This CDR3 is 14 amino acids long. From germline, CDR1 is SGDLS and CDR2 YYNGEE. Trimming took off 5 bases at V and 2 bases at J, with 14 bases between the two ends. CDR3 DNA sequence: TGTGCCAGCAGTCCAAGCGCTGCCACCTACGAGCAGTACTTC. Amino acid sequence: CASSPSAATYEQYF.

The sample holds a few counts of this clonotype. The J gene is TRBJ1-1, the V gene TRBV12-3 or TRBV12-4; weak D call: TRBD1 (5 bases). The CDR3 loop spans 14 amino acids. Trimming took 4 bases from V and 0 from J, leaving 9 bases between them. The CDR3 here is CASSWGRLNTEAFF. CDR3 nucleotide sequence: TGTGCCAGCAGTTGGGGCAGGTTGAACACTGAAGCTTTCTTT.

This clonotype was observed a few times. V is TRBV12-3 or TRBV12-4 and J is TRBJ2-5; 7 bases line up with TRBD2. The CDR3 runs to 17 residues. J lost 4 bases, V lost 1 base, and 12 bases had no gene match. The CDR3 loop is CASSLGLAGGGSETQYF. DNA for the CDR3: TGTGCCAGCAGTTTAGGTCTAGCAGGCGGGGGATCAGAGACCCAGTACTTC.

This clonotype has ten or more counts. The V call is TRBV20-1, the J call TRBJ2-3, with TRBD2 identical over 10 bases. CDR3 length: 15 residues. V lost 3 bases, J lost 4 bases, and 7 bases stayed unmatched. CDR1 is DFQATT and CDR2 is SNEGSKA in the germline V gene (reference sequence). The CDR3 protein is CSARVERGGSDTQYF. The DNA for the CDR3 is TGCAGTGCTAGGGTCGAGCGGGGGGGCTCAGATACGCAGTATTTT.

The chain employs TRBV5-1 and TRBJ1-1; D unclear. CDR1 SGHRS and CDR2 YFSETQ come from the germline V gene. CDR3 length equals 13 residues. The germline V and J ends were trimmed by 4 bases and 4 bases, with 11 bases remaining between them. CDR3 DNA: TGCGCCAGCAGCCCGAACAACGCCACTGAAGCTTTCTTT. Its protein product is CASSPNNATEAFF.

The chain couples TRBV2 to TRBJ2-3, with 10 bases identical to TRBD2. From germline, CDR1 is SNHLY and CDR2 FYNNEI. Germline trimming cut 6 bases from V and 3 bases from J; bases unmatched to any gene: 6. This CDR3 is built from 15 residues. CDR3 nucleotides: TGTGCCAGCAGGGGGGGACTAGCGATTACAGATACGCAGTATTTT. Translating it yields CASRGGLAITDTQYF.

The chain recombines TRBV28 with TRBJ2-2; TRBD1 matches at 9 bases. CDR1 and CDR2 from the germline V gene are MDHEN and SYDVKM. Trimming at V came to 5 bases and at J to 3 bases, leaving 7 bases not matched to a gene. The CDR3 runs 16 residues. The CDR3 coding sequence is TGTGCCAGCAGTCTGGGCGGGACAGGGTACACCGGGGAGCTGTTTTTT. Its translation: CASSLGGTGYTGELFF.

The rearrangement links TRBV3-1 to TRBJ1-1; D unresolved. V lost 7 bases and J lost 1, with 10 bases in between. Germline CDR1 is LGHDT and CDR2 is YNNKEL (reference sequence). This CDR3 is built from 13 residues. The CDR3 protein is CASTRAGNTEAFF. The CDR3 region has the DNA TGTGCCAGCACCCGAGCAGGGAACACTGAAGCTTTCTTT.

At least ten counts were recorded for this clonotype. The V and J genes are TRBV20-1 and TRBJ2-1; D remains unclear. The germline V and J ends were trimmed by 7 bases and 7 bases, with 14 bases remaining between them. Germline V CDR1 and CDR2: DFQATT, SNEGSKA (reference sequence). The CDR3 spans 12 residues. CDR3 nucleotide sequence: TGCAGTGTCTCTTCAGCATTAAATGAGCAGTTCTTC. Translation gives CSVSSALNEQFF.

This chain uses TRBV4-2 with TRBJ2-7, with 9 bases aligning to TRBD1. The CDR3 loop spans 15 amino acids. The germline V gene has CDR1 LGHNA and CDR2 YNFKEQ. Losses at the gene ends were 4 bases for V and 3 bases for J; bases not matched to a gene: 7. CDR3 protein: CASSPTGGLDYEQYF. As DNA, the CDR3 is TGTGCCAGCAGCCCAACAGGGGGCTTAGACTACGAGCAGTACTTC.